This T cell receptor beta chain was recovered during a study of Ad26.COV2.S vaccination and SARS-CoV-2 variants. Whole-study findings and limits: The analyses of TCR breadth and depth may have understated the size of total T cell responses.

Trimming took 6 bases from V and 3 from J; bases not matched to a gene: 8. Per the germline V gene, CDR1 is SNHLY and CDR2 is FYNNEI. The CDR3 spans 15 residues. As for this clone: Antigen: not known.

Sequencing was performed with immunoSEQ multiplex PCR; in TCRdb, only in-frame clones are kept and a portion is missing. The sample holds more than 150,000 clones, 87% seen once. The chain joins TRBV2 to TRBJ2-4, with TRBD1 identical over 7 bases. The sequences come from peripheral blood, collected after recovery from COVID-19. The receptor comes from a human donor who had recovered from COVID-19. The CDR3 sequence is CASSELQGSKNIQYF. The CDR3, as DNA: TGTGCCAGCAGCGAGTTACAGGGGAGCAAAAACATTCAGTACTTC.